Listed here are 4 T cell receptor beta chains from one sample, sequenced in a study of blood T cell repertoires in COVID-19. The table came from immunoSEQ multiplex PCR; TCRdb's copy has only in-frame clones and leaves some out. The sample carries about 270,000 clones, less than 85% recorded once. The specimen sequenced was peripheral blood. The receptors derive from a woman aged 18-29 years with acute or convalescent COVID-19.

This sequence joins TRBV11-2 and TRBJ2-7, with TRBD2 matching over 8 bases. The V gene's germline CDR1 is SGHAT and CDR2 FQNNGV. The length of the CDR3 is 12 residues. CDR3 sequence: CASGGRREEQYF. CDR3 nucleotide sequence: TGTGCGAGCGGCGGGAGGAGGGAGGAGCAGTACTTC. Looking up the rest from reference TRBV11-2 and TRBJ2-7 gives the full variable domain: EAGVAQSPRYKIIEKRQSVAFWCNPISGHATLYWYQQILGQGPKLLIQFQNNGVVDDSQLPKDRFSAERLKGVDSTLKIQPAKLEDSAVYLCASGGRREEQYFGPGTRLTVT.

The chain joins TRBV3-1 (or the pseudogene TRBV3-2) to TRBJ2-1; TRBD2 agrees at 9 bases. Germline loops: CDR1 LGHDT, CDR2 YNNKEL (reference sequence). The CDR3 runs 17 residues. Trimming removed 1 base from V and 7 bases from J; junction bases left unmatched: 11. The CDR3, as DNA: TGTGCCAGCAGCCAAGGAATTGGCGGGAGGGAGTCTAATGAGCAGTTCTTC. This codes for CASSQGIGGRESNEQFF.

The gene calls are TRBV30 and TRBJ2-1; 15 bases map to TRBD2. CDR3 length: 15 amino acids. J lost 7 bases, V lost 8 bases, and 9 bases had no gene match. Germline V gene data show CDR1 as GTSNPN and CDR2 as SVGIG (reference sequence). DNA of the CDR3: TGTGCCGGCGGGACTAGCGGGAGGCTGGCAAATGAGCAGTTCTTC. Translation: CAGGTSGRLANEQFF.

CDR3 in DNA: TGCGCCAGCAGCCAAGATCTAAGAAGCGGGGGCGAGACCCAGTACTTC. Encoded protein: CASSQDLRSGGETQYF. The rearrangement uses TRBV4-3 and TRBJ2-5, with 8 bases matching TRBD2. The V gene end was trimmed by 0 bases and the J gene end by 5 bases; junction bases not matched to a gene: 8. Germline V gene data show CDR1 as LGHNA and CDR2 as YSLEER. The CDR3 spans 16 residues.